The source of this TCR beta chain is a study of shared clonotypes between healthy human individuals. Study findings and constraints: Rarefaction curves obtained for sorted subsets showed sequencing incomplete despite large depth. Generally, naive subsets came out with larger estimated richness than memory subsets. Against clonotypes common to all four donors, non-shared ones had lower generation probabilities.

Remarks on this clone: The antigen is undetermined.

The table came from immunoSEQ multiplex PCR; TCRdb's copy has only in-frame clones and leaves some out. The data hold about 1 million clones, with around 76% observed a single time. Sequenced: memory CD4+ T cells sorted from blood. Subset denoted: CD45RA-negative fraction. This receptor was obtained from a man between 18 and 29 years old in good health.

The CDR3 is CASSLDRGGFYEQYF. The DNA for the CDR3 is TGTGCCAGCAGCCTAGACAGGGGCGGATTCTACGAGCAGTACTTC. The rearrangement links TRBV9 to TRBJ2-7; the match to TRBD1 covers 8 bases. From germline, CDR1 is SGDLS and CDR2 YYNGEE. This CDR3 region has 15 residues. Germline trimming cut 4 bases from V and 3 bases from J; bases unmatched to any gene: 9.